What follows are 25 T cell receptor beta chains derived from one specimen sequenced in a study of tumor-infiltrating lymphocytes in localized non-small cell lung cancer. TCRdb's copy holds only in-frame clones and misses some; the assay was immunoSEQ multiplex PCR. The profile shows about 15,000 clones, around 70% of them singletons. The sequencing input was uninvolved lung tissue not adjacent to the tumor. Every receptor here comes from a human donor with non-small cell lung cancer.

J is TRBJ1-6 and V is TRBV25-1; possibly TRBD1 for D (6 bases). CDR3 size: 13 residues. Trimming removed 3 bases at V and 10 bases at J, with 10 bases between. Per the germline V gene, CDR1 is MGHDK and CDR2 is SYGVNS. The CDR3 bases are TGTGCCAGCAGTGACACGGGACAATCACCCCTCCACTTT. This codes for CASSDTGQSPLHF.

For the CDR3, the DNA is TGTGCCAGCAGCTTGGGCCCCCGACAGCTGAACACTGAAGCTTTCTTT. This gives the protein CASSLGPRQLNTEAFF. V usage is TRBV7-3 and J usage is TRBJ1-1; D may be TRBD1 (5 bases). The CDR3 extends over 16 amino acids. The germline gives CDR1 SGHTA, CDR2 FQGTGA. Trimming pared 3 bases from V and 0 bases from J, leaving 14 bases between.

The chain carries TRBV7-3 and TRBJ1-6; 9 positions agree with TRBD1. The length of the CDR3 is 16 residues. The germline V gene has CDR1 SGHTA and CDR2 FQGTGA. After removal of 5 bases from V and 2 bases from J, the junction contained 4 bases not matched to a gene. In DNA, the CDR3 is TGTGCCAGCAGCGAACAGGGGGCCACCTATAATTCACCCCTCCACTTT. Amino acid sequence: CASSEQGATYNSPLHF.

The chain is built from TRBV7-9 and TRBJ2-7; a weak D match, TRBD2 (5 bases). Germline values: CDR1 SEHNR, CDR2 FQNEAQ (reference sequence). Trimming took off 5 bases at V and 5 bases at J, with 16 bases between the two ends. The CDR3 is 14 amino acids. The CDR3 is CASSPKAGGHEQYF. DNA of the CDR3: TGTGCCAGCAGCCCTAAGGCGGGTGGCCACGAGCAGTACTTC.

The CDR3 DNA reads TGTGCCATCAGTACAGGGGGCACGGGGGGATCACCCCTCCACTTT. As protein: CAISTGGTGGSPLHF. V usage is TRBV10-3 and J usage is TRBJ1-6; 9 bases are a match to TRBD1. Germline V gene data show CDR1 as ENHRY and CDR2 as SYGVKD. This CDR3 has 15 residues. V shed 5 bases, J shed 10 bases, and the junction held 9 bases outside the gene matches.

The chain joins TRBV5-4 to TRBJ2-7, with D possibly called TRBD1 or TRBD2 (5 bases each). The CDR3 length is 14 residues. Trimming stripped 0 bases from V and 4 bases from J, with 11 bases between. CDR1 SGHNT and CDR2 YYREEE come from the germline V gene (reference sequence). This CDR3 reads CASSLAGTGYEQYF. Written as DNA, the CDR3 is TGTGCCAGCAGCTTGGCAGGGACGGGGTACGAGCAGTACTTC.

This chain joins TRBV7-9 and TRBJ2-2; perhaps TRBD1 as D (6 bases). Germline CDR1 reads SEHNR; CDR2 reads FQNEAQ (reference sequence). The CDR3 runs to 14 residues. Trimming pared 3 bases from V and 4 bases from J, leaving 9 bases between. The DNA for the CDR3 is TGTGCCAGCAGCTTCCGGGACATCACCGGGGAGCTGTTTTTT. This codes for CASSFRDITGELFF. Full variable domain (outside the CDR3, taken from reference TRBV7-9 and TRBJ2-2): DTGVSQNPRHKITKRGQNVTFRCDPISEHNRLYWYRQTLGQGPEFLTYFQNEAQLEKSRLLSDRFSAERPKGSFSTLEIQRTEQGDSAMYLCASSFRDITGELFFGEGSRLTVL.

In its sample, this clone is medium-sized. As DNA, the CDR3 is TGTGCCAGCAGCACAGGGGGCACTGGGGCCAACGTCCTGACTTTC. Translating gives CASSTGGTGANVLTF. The chain uses TRBV7-2 and TRBJ2-6; 9 nucleotides agree with TRBD1. Per germline, CDR1 SGHTA and CDR2 FQGNSA. J gave up 2 bases and V 5 bases, and 1 base lay outside the gene matches. The CDR3 has 15 residues.

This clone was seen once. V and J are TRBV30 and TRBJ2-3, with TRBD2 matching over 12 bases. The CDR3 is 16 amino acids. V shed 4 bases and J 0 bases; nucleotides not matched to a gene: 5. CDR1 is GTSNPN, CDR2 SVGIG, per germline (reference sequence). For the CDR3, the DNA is TGTGCCTGGACTAGCGGGAGGGCCTCGAGCACAGATACGCAGTATTTT. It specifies CAWTSGRASSTDTQYF.

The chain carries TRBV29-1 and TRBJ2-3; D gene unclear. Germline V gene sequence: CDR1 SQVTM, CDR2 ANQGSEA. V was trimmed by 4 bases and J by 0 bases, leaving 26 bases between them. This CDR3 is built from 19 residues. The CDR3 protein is CSVVGQDPERLSSTDTQYF. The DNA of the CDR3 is TGCAGCGTTGTGGGCCAGGATCCCGAAAGATTGTCTAGCACAGATACGCAGTATTTT.

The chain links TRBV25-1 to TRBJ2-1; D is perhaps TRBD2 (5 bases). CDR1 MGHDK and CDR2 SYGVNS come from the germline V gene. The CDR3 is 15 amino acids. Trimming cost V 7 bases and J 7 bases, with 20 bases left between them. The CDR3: CASKEAALFGNEQFF. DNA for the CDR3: TGTGCCAGCAAGGAGGCGGCTTTATTTGGAAATGAGCAGTTCTTC.

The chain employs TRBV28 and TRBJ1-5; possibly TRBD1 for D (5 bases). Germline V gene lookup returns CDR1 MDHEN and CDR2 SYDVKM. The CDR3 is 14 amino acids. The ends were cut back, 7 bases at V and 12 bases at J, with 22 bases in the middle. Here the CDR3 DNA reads TGTGCCAGCATCACACCACCAGGGCACCAAGGCCAGCATTTT. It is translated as CASITPPGHQGQHF.

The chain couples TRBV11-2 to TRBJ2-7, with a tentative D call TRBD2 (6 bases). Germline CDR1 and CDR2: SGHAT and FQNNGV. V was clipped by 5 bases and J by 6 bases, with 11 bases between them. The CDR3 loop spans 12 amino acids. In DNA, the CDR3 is TGTGCCAGCAGCCCCGCCGGGGGCGAGCAGTACTTC. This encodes CASSPAGGEQYF.

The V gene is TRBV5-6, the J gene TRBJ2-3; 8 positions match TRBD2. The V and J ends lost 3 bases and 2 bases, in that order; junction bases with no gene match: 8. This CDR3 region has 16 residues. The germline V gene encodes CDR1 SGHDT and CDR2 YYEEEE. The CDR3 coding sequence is TGTGCCAGCAGCTCCCTCTGGCGGGAGGTCACAGATACGCAGTATTTT. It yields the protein CASSSLWREVTDTQYF.

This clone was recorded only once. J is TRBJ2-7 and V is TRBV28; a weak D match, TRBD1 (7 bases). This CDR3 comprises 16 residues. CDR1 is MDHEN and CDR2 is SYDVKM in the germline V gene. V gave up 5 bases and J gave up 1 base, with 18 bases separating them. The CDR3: CASSPLGQAGSYEQYF. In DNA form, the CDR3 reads TGTGCCAGCAGTCCCCTAGGACAGGCGGGATCCTACGAGCAGTACTTC.

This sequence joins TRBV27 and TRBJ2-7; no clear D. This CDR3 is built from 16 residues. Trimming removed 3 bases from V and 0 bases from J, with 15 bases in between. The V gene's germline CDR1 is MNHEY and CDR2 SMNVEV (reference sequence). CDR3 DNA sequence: TGTGCCAGCAGTTTTCGGAGAGTCTCGAGCTCCTACGAGCAGTACTTC. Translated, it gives CASSFRRVSSSYEQYF.

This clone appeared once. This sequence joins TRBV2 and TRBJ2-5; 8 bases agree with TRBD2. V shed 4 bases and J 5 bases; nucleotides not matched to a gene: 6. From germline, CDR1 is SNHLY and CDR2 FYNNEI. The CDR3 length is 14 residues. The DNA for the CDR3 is TGTGCCAGCAGTGGGAGGGGACTAGGGGAGACCCAGTACTTC. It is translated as CASSGRGLGETQYF.

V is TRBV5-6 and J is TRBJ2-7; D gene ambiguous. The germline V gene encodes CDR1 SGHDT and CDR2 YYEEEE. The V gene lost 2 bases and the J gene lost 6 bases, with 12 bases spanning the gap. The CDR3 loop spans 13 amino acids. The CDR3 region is CASSLGRPGEQYF. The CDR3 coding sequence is TGTGCCAGCAGCTTAGGCAGGCCAGGCGAGCAGTACTTC. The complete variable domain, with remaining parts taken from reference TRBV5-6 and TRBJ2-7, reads DAGVTQSPTHLIKTRGQQVTLRCSPKSGHDTVSWYQQALGQGPQFIFQYYEEEERQRGNFPDRFSGHQFPNYSSELNVNALLLGDSALYLCASSLGRPGEQYFGPGTRLTVT.

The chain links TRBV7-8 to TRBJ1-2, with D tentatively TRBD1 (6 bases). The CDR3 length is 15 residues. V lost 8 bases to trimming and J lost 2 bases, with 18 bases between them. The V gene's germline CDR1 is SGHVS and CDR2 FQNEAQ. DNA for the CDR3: TGTGCCAGCCGAGAACAGGGTGTGGGGAACTATGGCTACACCTTC. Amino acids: CASREQGVGNYGYTF.

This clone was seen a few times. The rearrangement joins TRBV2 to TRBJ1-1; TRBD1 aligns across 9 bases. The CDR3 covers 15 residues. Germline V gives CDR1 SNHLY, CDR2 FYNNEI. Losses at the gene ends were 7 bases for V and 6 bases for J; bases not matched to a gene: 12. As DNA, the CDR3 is TGTGCCAGCACTTTACTACAGGGGGCTTTCGCTGAAGCTTTCTTT. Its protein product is CASTLLQGAFAEAFF.

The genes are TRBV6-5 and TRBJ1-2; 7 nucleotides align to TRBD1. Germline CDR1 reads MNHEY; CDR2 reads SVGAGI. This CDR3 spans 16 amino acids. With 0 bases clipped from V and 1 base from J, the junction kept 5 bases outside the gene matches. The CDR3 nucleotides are TGTGCCAGCAGTTACTCGGGGGACAGTCTTAACTATGGCTACACCTTC. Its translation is CASSYSGDSLNYGYTF.

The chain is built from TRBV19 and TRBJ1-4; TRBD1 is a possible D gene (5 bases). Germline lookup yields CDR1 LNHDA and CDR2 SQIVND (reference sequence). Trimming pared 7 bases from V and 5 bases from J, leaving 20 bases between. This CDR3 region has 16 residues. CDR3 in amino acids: CASKLTSGTLNEKLFF. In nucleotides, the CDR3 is TGTGCCAGTAAACTAACCTCCGGGACCTTAAATGAAAAACTGTTTTTT.

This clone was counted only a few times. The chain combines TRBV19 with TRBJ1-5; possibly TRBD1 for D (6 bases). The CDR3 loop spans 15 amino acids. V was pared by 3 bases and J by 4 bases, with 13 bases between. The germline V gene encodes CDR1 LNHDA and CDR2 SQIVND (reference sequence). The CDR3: CASSITAGENQPQHF. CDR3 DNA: TGTGCCAGTAGTATCACGGCAGGGGAGAATCAGCCCCAGCATTTT. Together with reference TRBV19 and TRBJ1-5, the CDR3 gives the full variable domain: DGGITQSPKYLFRKEGQNVTLSCEQNLNHDAMYWYRQDPGQGLRLIYYSQIVNDFQKGDIAEGYSVSREKKESFPLTVTSAQKNPTAFYLCASSITAGENQPQHFGDGTRLSIL.

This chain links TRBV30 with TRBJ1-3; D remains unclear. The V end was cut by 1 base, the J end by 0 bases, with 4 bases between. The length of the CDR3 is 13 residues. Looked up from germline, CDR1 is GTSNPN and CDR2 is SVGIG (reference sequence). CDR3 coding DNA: TGTGCCTGGAGTGCGAGCTCTGGAAACACCATATATTTT. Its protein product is CAWSASSGNTIYF.

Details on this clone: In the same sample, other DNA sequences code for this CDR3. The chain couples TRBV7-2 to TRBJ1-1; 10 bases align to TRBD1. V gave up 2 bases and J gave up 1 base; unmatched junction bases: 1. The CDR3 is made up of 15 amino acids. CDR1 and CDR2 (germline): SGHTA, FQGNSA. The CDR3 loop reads CASSLRTGGNTEAFF. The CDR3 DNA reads TGTGCCAGCAGCTTACGGACAGGGGGGAACACTGAAGCTTTCTTT. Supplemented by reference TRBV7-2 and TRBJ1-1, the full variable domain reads GAGVSQSPSNKVTEKGKDVELRCDPISGHTALYWYRQSLGQGLEFLIYFQGNSAPDKSGLPSDRFSAERTGGSVSTLTIQRTQQEDSAVYLCASSLRTGGNTEAFFGQGTRLTVV.